These 23 T cell receptor beta chains were sequenced from one sample in a study of cytomegalovirus exposure and HLA in healthy donors. A multiplex PCR was run with 60 Vbeta primers and 13 Jbeta primers. Profiling relied on immunoSEQ multiplex PCR, and the TCRdb table lists in-frame clones only, not all of them. Here the sample spans about 150,000 clones, over 70% being singletons. The specimen was PBMCs. These receptors originate from a man aged 25 to 40 in good health and CMV-seronegative.

The CDR3 is CASSMDRTGVYGQYF. CDR3 in DNA: TGTGCCAGCAGCATGGACAGGACGGGCGTGTATGGGCAGTACTTC. The chain carries TRBV7-2 and TRBJ2-7, with 7 bases identical to TRBD1. CDR3 length equals 15 residues. With 5 bases clipped from V and 9 bases from J, the junction kept 16 bases outside the gene matches. Germline assignment: CDR1 SGHTA and CDR2 FQGNSA.

The chain employs TRBV2 and TRBJ2-7; D is unclear. V was trimmed by 6 bases and J by 6 bases, leaving 12 bases between them. Germline-derived CDR1 and CDR2 are SNHLY and FYNNEI. CDR3 size: 12 residues. The chain's CDR3 is CASSVRGAEQYF. The CDR3 DNA follows: TGTGCCAGCAGCGTTCGTGGAGCCGAGCAGTACTTC.

The chain recombines TRBV30 with TRBJ1-1, with D possibly matching TRBD1 (5 bases). The V end was cut by 2 bases, the J end by 10 bases, with 14 bases between. Germline CDR1 reads GTSNPN; CDR2 reads SVGIG (reference sequence). The CDR3 is made up of 12 amino acids. For the CDR3, the DNA is TGTGCCTGGAGTTATAGCACAGGAATAGCTTTCTTT. It specifies CAWSYSTGIAFF.

This chain connects TRBV2 to TRBJ2-1, with a possible D match to TRBD1 (5 bases). The CDR3 runs 17 residues. Germline CDR1 and CDR2: SNHLY and FYNNEI. V was trimmed by 0 bases and J by 7 bases, leaving 19 bases between them. CDR3: CASSEALLGRAWNEQFF. The CDR3 DNA reads as TGTGCCAGCAGTGAAGCGCTTCTGGGCAGGGCGTGGAATGAGCAGTTCTTC.

Points on this clone: The sample holds other DNA sequences that translate to the same CDR3. The chain couples TRBV6-6 to TRBJ2-5; tentatively, D is TRBD2 (5 bases). V was pared by 11 bases and J by 5 bases, with 9 bases between. CDR3 size: 10 residues. Germline assignment: CDR1 MNHNY and CDR2 SVGAGI (reference sequence). The CDR3 sequence is CASTRETQYF. The CDR3 nucleotides read TGTGCCTCCACTAGGGAGACCCAGTACTTC.

The chain joins TRBV5-4 to TRBJ1-6; 7 bases agree with TRBD1. Trimming at V came to 0 bases and at J to 14 bases, leaving 17 bases not matched to a gene. Germline V gives CDR1 SGHNT, CDR2 YYREEE (reference sequence). This CDR3 spans 17 amino acids. CDR3 nucleotide sequence: TGTGCCAGCAGCTTGGCCGGAAACAGCGATTACAGGGGAACCCTCCACTTT. Translated: CASSLAGNSDYRGTLHF.

Notes on this clone: The germline gene is not matched at one end of the junction; a read error may be the cause. This chain connects TRBV5-4 to TRBJ2-6; D may be TRBD1 (5 bases). The CDR3 is 15 residues long. Germline assignment: CDR1 SGHNT and CDR2 YYREEE (reference sequence). The CDR3 region has the DNA TGTGCCAGCAGCTTATTCCCCTCTGGGGCCAACGGCCTGACTTTC. Translating it yields CASSLFPSGANGLTF.

The V gene is TRBV6-5, the J gene TRBJ2-7; the D gene is possibly TRBD2 (5 bases). In germline, CDR1 is MNHEY, CDR2 SVGAGI. V was clipped by 4 bases and J by 7 bases, with 17 bases between them. This CDR3 has 14 residues. The DNA of the CDR3 is TGTGCCAGCAGTTCCCGGGGTAGCGAGAATGAGCAGTACTTC. Its protein product is CASSSRGSENEQYF.

The chain is built from TRBV18 and TRBJ2-1; TRBD2 aligns across 7 bases. The CDR3 is made up of 15 amino acids. Trimming at V came to 6 bases and at J to 8 bases, leaving 13 bases not matched to a gene. CDR1 is KGHSH, CDR2 LQKENI, per germline. The CDR3, as DNA: TGTGCCAGCTCCCCTTCGAAAGCGGGAAGCGATGAGCAGTTCTTC. Protein sequence: CASSPSKAGSDEQFF. Full variable domain (outside the CDR3, taken from reference TRBV18 and TRBJ2-1): NAGVMQNPRHLVRRRGQEARLRCSPMKGHSHVYWYRQLPEEGLKFMVYLQKENIIDESGMPKERFSAEFPKEGPSILRIQQVVRGDSAAYFCASSPSKAGSDEQFFGPGTRLTVL.

There are a few counts of this clone. The chain carries TRBV27 and TRBJ2-6, with TRBD1 matching 7 bases. Germline lookup yields CDR1 MNHEY and CDR2 SMNVEV (reference sequence). CDR3 length: 18 amino acids. The junction had 9 bases not matched to a gene; V was cut back by 4 bases and J by 0 bases. CDR3 sequence: CASSSARDRHSGANVLTF. The CDR3 DNA sequence: TGTGCCAGCAGTTCCGCCCGGGACAGACACTCTGGGGCCAACGTCCTGACTTTC.

This clone was counted between two and nine times. This chain joins TRBV28 and TRBJ1-3, with 7 bases matching TRBD1. The CDR3 is 15 residues long. Trimming at V came to 7 bases and at J to 3 bases, leaving 9 bases not matched to a gene. Germline V gene data show CDR1 as MDHEN and CDR2 as SYDVKM. CDR3 nucleotide sequence: TGTGCCAGCATTCCGGCCGGGACAGATGGAAACACCATATATTTT. Protein: CASIPAGTDGNTIYF. Supplemented by reference TRBV28 and TRBJ1-3, the full variable domain reads DVKVTQSSRYLVKRTGEKVFLECVQDMDHENMFWYRQDPGLGLRLIYFSYDVKMKEKGDIPEGYSVSREKKERFSLILESASTNQTSMYLCASIPAGTDGNTIYFGEGSWLTVV.

This clone appeared a few times. The rearrangement uses TRBV28 and TRBJ1-5, with a weak D call TRBD1 (6 bases). CDR1 is MDHEN and CDR2 is SYDVKM in the germline V gene. The CDR3 consists of 14 residues. The germline V and J ends were trimmed by 2 bases and 5 bases, with 10 bases remaining between them. The CDR3, as DNA: TGTGCCAGCAGTTTAAGGACAGACTATCAGCCCCAGCATTTT. Protein product: CASSLRTDYQPQHF. The entire variable domain, with the rest obtained from reference TRBV28 and TRBJ1-5, is as follows: DVKVTQSSRYLVKRTGEKVFLECVQDMDHENMFWYRQDPGLGLRLIYFSYDVKMKEKGDIPEGYSVSREKKERFSLILESASTNQTSMYLCASSLRTDYQPQHFGDGTRLSIL.

J is TRBJ1-1 and V is TRBV7-6; D perhaps matches TRBD1 (6 bases). The CDR3 spans 16 residues. Germline assignment: CDR1 SGHVS and CDR2 FNYEAQ. Between the trimmed V and J ends, which lost 5 bases and 0 bases, there was a span of 16 bases. CDR3 amino acids: CASSPVGGGMNTEAFF. The CDR3 DNA reads TGTGCCAGCAGCCCCGTTGGTGGGGGCATGAACACTGAAGCTTTCTTT.

The chain uses TRBV2 and TRBJ1-2, with TRBD1 matching over 9 bases. V gave up 5 bases and J gave up 4 bases; unmatched junction bases: 8. Germline V gives CDR1 SNHLY, CDR2 FYNNEI. CDR3 length: 15 amino acids. CDR3 loop: CASSLPGQGGYGYTF. In DNA, the CDR3 is TGTGCCAGCAGTCTACCGGGACAGGGTGGCTATGGCTACACCTTC.

This chain links TRBV5-4 with TRBJ2-7; D possibly corresponds to TRBD1 (5 bases). The V end was cut by 0 bases, the J end by 2 bases, with 12 bases between. This CDR3 contains 15 residues. Germline CDR1 SGHNT, CDR2 YYREEE (reference sequence). CDR3 loop: CASSLGPRDAYEQYF. As DNA, the CDR3 is TGTGCCAGCAGCTTGGGTCCCAGGGATGCCTACGAGCAGTACTTC.

This clone has just a few counts. This chain uses TRBV4-1 with TRBJ2-2; D is uncertain. V gave up 0 bases and J gave up 5 bases, with 10 bases separating them. The germline V gene encodes CDR1 MGHRA and CDR2 YSYEKL. This CDR3 is built from 15 residues. The CDR3 spells CASSQEWFTTGELFF. Here the CDR3 DNA reads TGCGCCAGCAGCCAAGAGTGGTTTACTACCGGGGAGCTGTTTTTT.

The V call is TRBV10-3, the J call TRBJ2-3, with D maybe TRBD1 (5 bases). Trimming left V 6 bases short and J 4 bases short, with 14 bases between. Germline values: CDR1 ENHRY, CDR2 SYGVKD. The CDR3 consists of 14 residues. Here the CDR3 DNA reads TGTGCCATCAGCGCCGGACCAGGGCCAGATACGCAGTATTTT. The encoded protein is CAISAGPGPDTQYF.

This clone was found once. This chain uses TRBV11-2 with TRBJ2-7; D is perhaps TRBD2 (6 bases). Looked up from germline, CDR1 is SGHAT and CDR2 is FQNNGV. The germline V and J ends were trimmed by 3 bases and 0 bases, with 12 bases remaining between them. The CDR3 is made up of 15 amino acids. The CDR3 spells CASSFTRESSYEQYF. CDR3 nucleotide sequence: TGTGCCAGCAGCTTTACACGGGAGAGCTCCTACGAGCAGTACTTC. Based on the CDR3 plus reference TRBV11-2 and TRBJ2-7, the full variable domain is EAGVAQSPRYKIIEKRQSVAFWCNPISGHATLYWYQQILGQGPKLLIQFQNNGVVDDSQLPKDRFSAERLKGVDSTLKIQPAKLEDSAVYLCASSFTRESSYEQYFGPGTRLTVT.

The V and J genes are TRBV6-5 and TRBJ2-5; TRBD2 agrees at 13 bases. The ends lost 2 bases at V and 5 bases at J; junction bases unmatched: 5. Per the germline V gene, CDR1 is MNHEY and CDR2 is SVGAGI. The CDR3 length is 16 residues. CDR3 residues: CASSYTTSGGMETQYF. For the CDR3, the DNA is TGTGCCAGCAGTTACACGACTAGCGGGGGGATGGAGACCCAGTACTTC.

V usage is TRBV19 and J usage is TRBJ2-5; 11 nucleotides match TRBD2. TRBJ2-7 matches the DNA end more closely, so the J call is doubtful. The CDR3 consists of 16 residues. CDR1 and CDR2 from the germline V gene are LNHDA and SQIVND (reference sequence). Here the CDR3 DNA reads TGTGCCAGTAGTGTTTCACTAGCGGGGGTCCTCTACGAGCAGTACTTC. This gives the protein CASSVSLAGVLYEQYF.

This chain connects TRBV4-1 to TRBJ1-2, with D unclear. The V end was cut by 0 bases, the J end by 4 bases, with 18 bases between. This CDR3 is built from 17 residues. CDR1 and CDR2 from the germline V gene are MGHRA and YSYEKL. The CDR3 reads CASSQDTPHLSPYGYTF. CDR3 nucleotides: TGCGCCAGCAGCCAAGATACGCCCCACCTAAGCCCCTATGGCTACACCTTC.

The gene calls are TRBV9 and TRBJ1-2; TRBD1 matches at 7 bases. This CDR3 region has 18 residues. Looked up from germline, CDR1 is SGDLS and CDR2 is YYNGEE. V lost 2 bases, J lost 1 base, and 14 bases stayed unmatched. The CDR3 DNA reads as TGTGCCAGCAGCGTTTTTCCCCTCCCCCGGGACAGTAACTATGGCTACACCTTC. Encoded protein: CASSVFPLPRDSNYGYTF.

The J gene is TRBJ2-7, the V gene TRBV29-1, with D unclear. CDR1 and CDR2 (germline): SQVTM, ANQGSEA. The CDR3 totals 12 residues. Trimming left V 4 bases short and J 2 bases short, with 9 bases between. The CDR3 protein is CSVAGGPYEQYF. DNA of the CDR3: TGCAGCGTTGCAGGTGGGCCCTACGAGCAGTACTTC.